This is a list of T cell receptor beta chains from one sample in a study of blood T cell repertoires in COVID-19. The table came from immunoSEQ multiplex PCR; TCRdb's copy has only in-frame clones and leaves some out. This table holds 300,000 to 450,000 clones, approximately 89% found once. The material sequenced was PBMCs or T cells enriched from blood (not recorded which). All receptors come from a middle-aged man in a cohort exposed to, infected with or recovered from COVID-19 (not recorded which). Each CDR3 is given without its conserved first and last residue. The order of the fields is V gene, clone size, J gene, CDR3 protein. A row's size may be missing; if present it is once, few, many or a size class.

>TRBV3-1/TRBV3-2|.|TRBJ2-5
ASILSGVGETQY
>TRBV24-1|.|TRBJ2-2
ATRGEGGGTGELF
>TRBV28|.|TRBJ1-1
ASSPNNRGLGTEAF
>TRBV6-1|.|TRBJ1-5
ASSEAGGDQPQH
>TRBV5-1|.|TRBJ1-4
ASSPTARGTNEKLF
>TRBV18|once|TRBJ2-2
ASSPLDWNTGELF
>TRBV5-6|.|TRBJ1-3
ASSLGVLENTIY
>TRBV3-1/TRBV3-2|.|TRBJ2-1
ASSRRTSGSNEQF
>TRBV7-2|.|TRBJ2-1
ASSLRTSGTNEQF
>TRBV19|.|TRBJ1-2
ASSIVNRGTAYGYT
>TRBV27|.|TRBJ1-5
ASSLGRYNQPQH
>TRBV18|few|TRBJ1-1
ASSPDRGNTEAF
>TRBV3-1/TRBV3-2|.|TRBJ2-1
ASSSFGLAGINEQF
>TRBV5-1|.|TRBJ1-3
ASSLVGLGNTIY
>TRBV7-2|once|TRBJ2-7
ASSLAGAYEQY
>TRBV15|.|TRBJ2-1
ATSIKTSGDTYNEQF
>TRBV30|.|TRBJ1-1
AGSYSMNTEAF
>TRBV3-1/TRBV3-2|.|TRBJ2-2
ASWAGADTGELF